The source of this T cell receptor (beta chain) is a study of T cell responses to AZD1222 COVID-19 vaccine (dated by TCRdb to the early 2020s). Regarding the complete study: AZD1222 recipients given second doses at about 4 weeks or at about 12 weeks were pooled, since spike-specific TCR depth and breadth were not found to differ between the two schedules. A total of roughly 240 trial participants underwent TCR sequencing, of whom some 210 received two doses of AZD1222 and about 25 received two doses of the MenACWY control vaccine. Trial participants were enrolled into age subgroups of 18-55, 56-69 and 70-plus years, which contained approximately 150, 28 and 58 TCR-sequenced participants, respectively.

Per the germline V gene, SGHAT is the CDR1 and FQNNGV is the CDR2. Its CDR3 holds 15 amino acids, cysteine through phenylalanine. Here the CDR3 DNA is all that survives: 45 bases in frame from base 1. V gives up 0 bases and J gives up 5 bases, and the segment between their germline ends measures 14 bases. The CDR3 regions of human TCRbeta chains were subjected to immunosequencing. On the study's bioinformatics: Repertoire TCRs were matched against a reference library of SARS-CoV-2-specific TCRs generated with the MIRA antigen-specificity platform. Breadth was defined as the fraction of unique TCRs that were SARS-CoV-2-associated, and depth was defined as the fraction of total T cells that were SARS-CoV-2-associated. Using the MIRA data, each spike-specific TCR was mapped to the spike region that the TCR reacts to and placed in a CD4 or CD8 class. Log10-transformed breadth and depth values were compared by one-way ANOVA with Sidak's multiple comparisons tests. The table comes from immuneACCESS by way of TCRdb, which keeps in-frame sequences with V and J called. Part of the clones is missing from these tables; in studies checked, under half for an unresolved V gene and the rest for unknown reasons. D and trimming come from the DNA, and the V and J calls and clone size come from that table. This sample lists about 130,000 clones; 90% to 95% were detected once. Under 3.5% of the sample is in the top ten clones.

What the research found in general, with its limitations: Conclusions about previously exposed vaccinees were limited because only six AZD1222 recipients were SARS-CoV-2 seropositive at baseline. Participants were mostly white British and included more females than males, and it was suggested by the authors that clonal diversity may have been underestimated. Because no day 14 peak-response samples were available, the repertoires could be characterized only after the peak T cell response. A significant rise in spike-specific TCR breadth and depth was observed after two AZD1222 doses relative to day 0 and relative to MenACWY recipients. CD4 TCRs associated with the vaccine covered the entire spike protein, and the dominant responses were in regions 160-218 and 743-854. In the small 56-69-year group, the increase in depth fell short of significance, most likely because of low power. Reportedly, almost half of the unique spike-specific TCRs recognized epitopes lying outside the regions that are mutated in the B.1.351 and B.1.1.7 variants.

Interpreted using the paper, the time point label stands for: baseline before first vaccination. Vaccinee samples were obtained from the UK trials COV001 and COV002, which included a single-blind randomized controlled phase 2/3 trial of AZD1222 (ChAdOx1 nCoV-19) in healthy adults. Trial participant PBMC samples were collected at day 0 and day 28 after the second dose for TCRbeta chain sequencing. About this clone: This receptor's antigen is unknown. No base quality information exists; no much larger clone differs at one position.

This sequence originates from an adult in good health. The chain joins TRBV11-2 to TRBJ2-7; TRBD2 is a weak D gene call, 6 bases matching. Material: peripheral blood, obtained on day 0 of AZD1222 vaccination. The DNA is TGTGCCAGCAGCTTAGATGTAGCGGCGGGGAACGAGCAGTACTTC. Its translation is CASSLDVAAGNEQYF.